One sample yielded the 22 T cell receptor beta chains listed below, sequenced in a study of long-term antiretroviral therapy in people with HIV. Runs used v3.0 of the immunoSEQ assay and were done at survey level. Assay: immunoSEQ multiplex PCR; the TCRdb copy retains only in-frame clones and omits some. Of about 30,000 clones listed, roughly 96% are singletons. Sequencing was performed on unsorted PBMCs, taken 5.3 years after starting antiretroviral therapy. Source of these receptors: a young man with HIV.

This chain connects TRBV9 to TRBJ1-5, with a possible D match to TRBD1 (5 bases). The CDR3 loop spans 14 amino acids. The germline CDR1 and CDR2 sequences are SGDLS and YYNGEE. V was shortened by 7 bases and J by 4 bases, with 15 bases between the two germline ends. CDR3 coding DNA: TGTGCCAGCGCTCTGTCCCCAGGGAATCAGCCCCAGCATTTT. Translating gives CASALSPGNQPQHF.

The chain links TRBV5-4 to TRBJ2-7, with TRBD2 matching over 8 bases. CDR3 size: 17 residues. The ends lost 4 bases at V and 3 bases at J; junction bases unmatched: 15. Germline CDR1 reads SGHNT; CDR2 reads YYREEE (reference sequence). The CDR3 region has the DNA TGTGCCAGCAGCCCAAGCTCGGGGGTAGCGGGGATCTACGAGCAGTACTTC. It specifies CASSPSSGVAGIYEQYF.

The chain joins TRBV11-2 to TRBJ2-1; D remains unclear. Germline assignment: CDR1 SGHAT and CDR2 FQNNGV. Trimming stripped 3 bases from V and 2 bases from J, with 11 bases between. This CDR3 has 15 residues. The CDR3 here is CASSLGRIPYNEQFF. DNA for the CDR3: TGTGCCAGCAGCTTGGGCAGGATACCCTACAATGAGCAGTTCTTC.

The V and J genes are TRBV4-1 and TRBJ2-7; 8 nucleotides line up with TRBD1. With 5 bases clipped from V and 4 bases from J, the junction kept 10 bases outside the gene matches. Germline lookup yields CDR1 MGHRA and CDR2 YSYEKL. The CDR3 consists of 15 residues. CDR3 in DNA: TGCGCCAGCAGCTCGGCGACAGGGGTTTGGTACGAGCAGTACTTC. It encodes CASSSATGVWYEQYF.

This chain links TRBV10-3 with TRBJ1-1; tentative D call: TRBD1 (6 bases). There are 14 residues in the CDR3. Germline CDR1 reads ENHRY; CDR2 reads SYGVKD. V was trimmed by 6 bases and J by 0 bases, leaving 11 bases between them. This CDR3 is CAIRGTLLNTEAFF. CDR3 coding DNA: TGTGCCATCAGAGGGACACTTCTGAACACTGAAGCTTTCTTT.

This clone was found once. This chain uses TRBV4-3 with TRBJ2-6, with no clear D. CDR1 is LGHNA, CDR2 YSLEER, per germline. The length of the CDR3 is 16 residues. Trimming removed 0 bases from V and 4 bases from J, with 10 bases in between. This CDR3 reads CASSQDWALGANVLTF. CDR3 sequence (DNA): TGCGCCAGCAGCCAAGATTGGGCGCTGGGGGCCAACGTCCTGACTTTC.

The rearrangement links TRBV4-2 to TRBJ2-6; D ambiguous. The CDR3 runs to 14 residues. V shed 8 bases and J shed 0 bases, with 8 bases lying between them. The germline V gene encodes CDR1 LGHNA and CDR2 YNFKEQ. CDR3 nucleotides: TGTGCCAGCTCCGCCAGCTCTGGGGCCAACGTCCTGACTTTC. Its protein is CASSASSGANVLTF.

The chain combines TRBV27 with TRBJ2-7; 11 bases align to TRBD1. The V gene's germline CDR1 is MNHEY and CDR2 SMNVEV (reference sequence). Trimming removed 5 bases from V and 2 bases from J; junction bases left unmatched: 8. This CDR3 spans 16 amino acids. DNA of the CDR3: TGTGCCAGCAGTCCCCCCCCGGGACAGGGGGCCTACGAGCAGTACTTC. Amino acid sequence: CASSPPPGQGAYEQYF.

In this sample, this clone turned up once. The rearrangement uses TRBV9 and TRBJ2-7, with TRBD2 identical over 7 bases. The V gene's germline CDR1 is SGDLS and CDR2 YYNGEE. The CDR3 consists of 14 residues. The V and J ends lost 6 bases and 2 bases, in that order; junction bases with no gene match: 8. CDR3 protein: CASTLTSETYEQYF. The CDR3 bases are TGTGCCAGCACCCTCACTAGCGAAACCTACGAGCAGTACTTC.

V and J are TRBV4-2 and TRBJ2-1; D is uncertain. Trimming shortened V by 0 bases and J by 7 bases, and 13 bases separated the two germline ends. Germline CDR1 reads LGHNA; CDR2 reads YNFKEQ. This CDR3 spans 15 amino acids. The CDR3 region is CASSQEYQLGNEQFF. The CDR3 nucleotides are TGTGCCAGCAGCCAAGAGTACCAGCTGGGGAATGAGCAGTTCTTC.

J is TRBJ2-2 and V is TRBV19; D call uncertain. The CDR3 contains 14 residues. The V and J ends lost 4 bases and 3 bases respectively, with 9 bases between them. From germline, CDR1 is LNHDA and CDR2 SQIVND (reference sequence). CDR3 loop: CASSTGMDTGELFF. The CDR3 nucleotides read TGTGCCAGTAGTACGGGTATGGACACCGGGGAGCTGTTTTTT.

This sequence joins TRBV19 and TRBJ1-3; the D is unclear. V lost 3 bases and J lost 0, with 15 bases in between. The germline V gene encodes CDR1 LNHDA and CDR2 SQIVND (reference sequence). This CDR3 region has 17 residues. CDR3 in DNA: TGTGCCAGTAGTATCTTTAACGGGAGAAGCTCTGGAAACACCATATATTTT. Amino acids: CASSIFNGRSSGNTIYF.

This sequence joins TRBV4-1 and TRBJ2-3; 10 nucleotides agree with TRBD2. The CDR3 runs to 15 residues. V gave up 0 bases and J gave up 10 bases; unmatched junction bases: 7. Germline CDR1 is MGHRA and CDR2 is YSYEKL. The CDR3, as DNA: TGCGCCAGCAGCCAAGAAGCTAGCGGGAGAAGTCCGCAGTATTTT. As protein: CASSQEASGRSPQYF.

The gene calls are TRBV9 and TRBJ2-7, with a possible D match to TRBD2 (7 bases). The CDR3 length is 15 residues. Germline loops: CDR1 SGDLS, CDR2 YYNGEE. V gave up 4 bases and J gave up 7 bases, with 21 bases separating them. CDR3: CASSLDLRGEGEQYF. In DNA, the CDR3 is TGTGCCAGCAGCCTCGATCTAAGGGGGGAGGGAGAGCAGTACTTC.

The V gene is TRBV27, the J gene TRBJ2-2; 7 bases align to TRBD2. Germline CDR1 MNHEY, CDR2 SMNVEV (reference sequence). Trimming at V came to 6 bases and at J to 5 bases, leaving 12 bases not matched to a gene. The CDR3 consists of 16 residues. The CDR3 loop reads CASRIYGGSETGELFF. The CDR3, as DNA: TGTGCCAGCAGAATATATGGCGGGAGTGAGACCGGGGAGCTGTTTTTT.

CDR3 loop: CASSQERGGGTDTQYF. In DNA, the CDR3 is TGCGCCAGCAGCCAAGAACGGGGGGGTGGCACAGATACGCAGTATTTT. This chain joins TRBV4-1 and TRBJ2-3; 8 bases fit TRBD2. The CDR3 covers 16 residues. Germline loops: CDR1 MGHRA, CDR2 YSYEKL. Losses at the gene ends were 0 bases for V and 1 base for J; bases not matched to a gene: 3.

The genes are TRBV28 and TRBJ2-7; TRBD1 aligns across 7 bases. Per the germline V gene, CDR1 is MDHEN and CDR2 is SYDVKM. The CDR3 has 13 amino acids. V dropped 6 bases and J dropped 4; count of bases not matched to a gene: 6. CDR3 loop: CASSRRGYYEQYF. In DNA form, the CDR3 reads TGTGCCAGCAGCCGCAGGGGGTATTACGAGCAGTACTTC.

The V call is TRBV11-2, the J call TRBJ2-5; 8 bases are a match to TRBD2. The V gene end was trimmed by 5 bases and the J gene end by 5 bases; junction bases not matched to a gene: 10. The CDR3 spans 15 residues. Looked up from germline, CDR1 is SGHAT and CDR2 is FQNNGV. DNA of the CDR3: TGTGCCAGCAGCCTCTCAGCGGGAGTTGAGGAGACCCAGTACTTC. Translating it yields CASSLSAGVEETQYF.

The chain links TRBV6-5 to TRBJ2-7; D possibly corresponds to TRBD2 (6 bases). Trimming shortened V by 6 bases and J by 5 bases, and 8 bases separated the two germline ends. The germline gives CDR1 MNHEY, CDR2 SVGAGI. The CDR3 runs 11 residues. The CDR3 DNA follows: TGTGCCAGCAGACTAGCCCACGAGCAGTACTTC. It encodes CASRLAHEQYF.

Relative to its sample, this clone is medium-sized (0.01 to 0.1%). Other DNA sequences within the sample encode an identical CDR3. CDR3 sequence: CASSIAFGDEQYF. CDR3 DNA: TGTGCCAGTAGTATAGCCTTCGGGGACGAGCAGTACTTC. The genes are TRBV19 and TRBJ2-7, with D maybe TRBD2 (5 bases). This CDR3 is built from 13 residues. V lost 1 base to trimming and J lost 5 bases, with 9 bases between them. Germline CDR1 LNHDA, CDR2 SQIVND (reference sequence).

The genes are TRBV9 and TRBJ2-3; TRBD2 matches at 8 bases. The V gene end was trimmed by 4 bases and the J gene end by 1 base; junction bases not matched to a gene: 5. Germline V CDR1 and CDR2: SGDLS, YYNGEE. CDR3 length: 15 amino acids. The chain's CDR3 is CASSRTSGRTDTQYF. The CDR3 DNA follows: TGTGCCAGCAGCCGCACTAGCGGCCGCACAGATACGCAGTATTTT.

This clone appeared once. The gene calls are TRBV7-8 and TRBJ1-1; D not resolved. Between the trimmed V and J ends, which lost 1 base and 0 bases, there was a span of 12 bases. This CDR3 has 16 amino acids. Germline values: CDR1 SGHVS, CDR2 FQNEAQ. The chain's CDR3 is CASSLGTDVMNTEAFF. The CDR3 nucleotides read TGTGCCAGCAGCTTAGGGACGGATGTCATGAACACTGAAGCTTTCTTT.